These 22 T cell receptor beta chains were all obtained from the same sample, sequenced in a study of blood T cell repertoires in COVID-19. The data were produced by immunoSEQ multiplex PCR, yet TCRdb's version contains in-frame clones alone and is incomplete. The sample lists tens of thousands of clones, roughly 83% seen once, with nearly 25% in the top ten. The sample comprised peripheral blood. The receptors derive from a human donor with acute or convalescent COVID-19. The donor label of this sample is uncertain.

This clone occurred once. The chain has TRBV29-1 and TRBJ2-7; 9 bases line up with TRBD2. CDR3 size: 14 residues. Germline values: CDR1 SQVTM, CDR2 ANQGSEA. Trimming removed 1 base from V and 5 bases from J; junction bases left unmatched: 6. CDR3 sequence (DNA): TGCAGCGTTGAAGGAGGACTAGCGCGTAACGAGCAGTACTTC. Protein sequence: CSVEGGLARNEQYF.

This rearrangement joins TRBV5-3 to TRBJ2-1; 7 nucleotides match TRBD1. TRBV5-3 is reported as an ORF; its role is uncertain. This CDR3 is 14 amino acids long. V gave up 0 bases and J gave up 6 bases; unmatched junction bases: 3. The DNA of the CDR3 is TGTGCCAGAAGCTTGGAGGACAGGATCAATGAGCAGTTCTTC. This translates into CARSLEDRINEQFF.

The chain recombines TRBV24-1 with TRBJ1-2, with TRBD1 identical over 12 bases. The CDR3 is 16 amino acids. Unmatched junction bases numbered 6, after V lost 3 bases and J lost 5 bases. Germline CDR1 is KGHDR and CDR2 is SFDVKD. CDR3: CATSDPGTGGAYGYTF. The CDR3 coding sequence is TGTGCCACCAGTGATCCCGGGACAGGGGGCGCTTATGGCTACACCTTC.

This clone has a single count. This rearrangement joins TRBV5-1 to TRBJ1-5; 7 bases are shared with TRBD1. The CDR3 extends over 15 amino acids. V gave up 2 bases and J gave up 4 bases; unmatched junction bases: 6. Germline values: CDR1 SGHRS, CDR2 YFSETQ. The CDR3 DNA follows: TGCGCCAGCAGCTTAGGGACAGCCTTTAATCAGCCCCAGCATTTT. This encodes CASSLGTAFNQPQHF.

The rearrangement links TRBV15 to TRBJ2-3; TRBD1 might be the D (6 bases). The ends were cut back, 2 bases at V and 0 bases at J, with 12 bases in the middle. The CDR3 totals 16 residues. Germline assignment: CDR1 LNHNV and CDR2 YYDKDF (reference sequence). The CDR3 nucleotides read TGTGCCACCAGCAGAAAACGCAGGGGTAGCACAGATACGCAGTATTTT. Translation: CATSRKRRGSTDTQYF.

This chain connects TRBV6-5 to TRBJ1-1; D gene unclear. Deletions cut 0 bases from V and 3 bases from J, with 11 bases between. Germline V lookup: CDR1 MNHEY, CDR2 SVGAGI. The CDR3 runs to 15 residues. As DNA, the CDR3 is TGTGCCAGCAGTTACTCCCGAGGGATAGACACTGAAGCTTTCTTT. Translated, it gives CASSYSRGIDTEAFF.

The chain carries TRBV30 and TRBJ1-6; possibly TRBD1 for D (6 bases). Trimming shortened V by 5 bases and J by 0 bases, and 8 bases separated the two germline ends. This CDR3 comprises 14 residues. Germline V gene sequence: CDR1 GTSNPN, CDR2 SVGIG (reference sequence). The CDR3: CAWDRSSYNSPLHF. The CDR3 DNA follows: TGTGCCTGGGACAGGAGCTCCTATAATTCACCCCTCCACTTT.

CDR3: CASSLAAGGTYGYTF. The CDR3 nucleotides are TGTGCCAGCAGCTTAGCAGCAGGGGGCACCTATGGCTACACCTTC. The J gene is TRBJ1-2, the V gene TRBV7-6, with 8 bases matching TRBD1. The CDR3 has 15 residues. Germline CDR1 is SGHVS and CDR2 is FNYEAQ. V shed 0 bases, J shed 4 bases, and the junction held 4 bases outside the gene matches.

This chain links TRBV2 with TRBJ2-4; 12 bases agree with TRBD1. Germline V gives CDR1 SNHLY, CDR2 FYNNEI. This CDR3 region has 19 residues. V shed 3 bases and J 3 bases; nucleotides not matched to a gene: 12. CDR3 residues: CASSDFLWGTGGVKNIQYF. In DNA form, the CDR3 reads TGTGCCAGCAGTGATTTCTTATGGGGGACAGGGGGCGTCAAAAACATTCAGTACTTC.

With regard to this clone: The junction departs from the called germline gene at one end, perhaps through a read error. This CDR3 is CASSVSGSYDEQFF. The CDR3 DNA sequence: TGTGCCAGCAGCGTATCGGGTAGCTACGATGAGCAGTTCTTC. The genes are TRBV9 and TRBJ2-1; no clear D gene. CDR3 length: 14 amino acids. CDR1 and CDR2 from the germline V gene are SGDLS and YYNGEE.

This chain connects TRBV27 to TRBJ2-5; a possible D gene is TRBD2 (5 bases). The germline CDR1 and CDR2 sequences are MNHEY and SMNVEV (reference sequence). The CDR3 totals 13 residues. Trimming left V 5 bases short and J 4 bases short, with 11 bases between. The CDR3 loop reads CASSKRGVETQYF. CDR3 in DNA: TGTGCCAGCAGTAAACGGGGTGTAGAGACCCAGTACTTC.

The chain combines TRBV10-3 with TRBJ2-1; 8 bases line up with TRBD2. CDR3 length: 14 residues. Germline CDR1 reads ENHRY; CDR2 reads SYGVKD. Trimming at V came to 7 bases and at J to 5 bases, leaving 7 bases not matched to a gene. For the CDR3, the DNA is TGTGCCATCAACGGGAGGGCTCGTGACAATGAGCAGTTCTTC. Encoded protein: CAINGRARDNEQFF.

V gene TRBV11-2 combines with J gene TRBJ2-2, with 7 bases aligning to TRBD1. V shed 4 bases, J shed 0 bases, and the junction held 5 bases outside the gene matches. This CDR3 region has 16 residues. CDR1 and CDR2 from the germline V gene are SGHAT and FQNNGV. As DNA, the CDR3 is TGTGCCAGCAGCTCCCGACAGGGAGCGAACACCGGGGAGCTGTTTTTT. It specifies CASSSRQGANTGELFF.

This clone was recorded once. This rearrangement joins TRBV2 to TRBJ2-2, with TRBD2 matching over 13 bases. The CDR3 has 15 residues. Germline V lookup: CDR1 SNHLY, CDR2 FYNNEI. Germline trimming cut 6 bases from V and 6 bases from J; bases unmatched to any gene: 4. CDR3 region: CASRTGLAGPGELFF. DNA for the CDR3: TGTGCCAGCAGGACGGGACTAGCGGGACCCGGGGAGCTGTTTTTT. Combining the CDR3 with reference TRBV2 and TRBJ2-2 gives the whole variable domain EPEVTQTPSHQVTQMGQEVILRCVPISNHLYFYWYRQILGQKVEFLVSFYNNEISEKSEIFDDQFSVERPDGSNFTLKIRSTKLEDSAMYFCASRTGLAGPGELFFGEGSRLTVL.

CDR3 loop: CAWSERQTEAFF. In DNA form, the CDR3 reads TGTGCCTGGAGTGAAAGACAGACTGAAGCTTTCTTT. The V gene is TRBV30, the J gene TRBJ1-1; tentatively, D is TRBD1 (5 bases). The CDR3 runs to 12 residues. Trimming cost V 1 base and J 5 bases, with 8 bases left between them. Germline V gives CDR1 GTSNPN, CDR2 SVGIG (reference sequence).

V gene TRBV4-2 combines with J gene TRBJ2-4; 11 nucleotides line up with TRBD1. The germline V gene has CDR1 LGHNA and CDR2 YNFKEQ. The CDR3 covers 19 residues. J was trimmed by 6 bases and V by 0 bases; bases with no gene match: 13. The CDR3 DNA sequence: TGTGCCAGCAGCCAAGAACCCACCGGGACAGGGGGAGATGCAAACATTCAGTACTTC. This encodes CASSQEPTGTGGDANIQYF.

The chain is built from TRBV7-2 and TRBJ2-7; TRBD2 aligns across 11 bases. V trimming: 5 bases; J trimming: 2 bases; junction bases outside the gene matches: 2. The CDR3 extends over 14 amino acids. Germline V gene sequence: CDR1 SGHTA, CDR2 FQGNSA. Here the CDR3 reads CASSISGGAYEQYF. Here the CDR3 DNA reads TGTGCCAGCAGCATTAGCGGGGGGGCCTACGAGCAGTACTTC.

The V call is TRBV12-5, the J call TRBJ2-5; D possibly corresponds to TRBD2 (6 bases). This CDR3 is built from 13 residues. Trimming took 0 bases from V and 4 from J, leaving 6 bases between them. Germline V gives CDR1 LGHNT, CDR2 FRNRAP. CDR3 sequence: CASGLVAGETQYF. The CDR3 region has the DNA TGTGCTAGTGGTTTGGTAGCGGGAGAGACCCAGTACTTC. Using reference TRBV12-5 and TRBJ2-5 for the parts outside the CDR3, the full variable domain is DARVTQTPRHKVTEMGQEVTMRCQPILGHNTVFWYRQTMMQGLELLAYFRNRAPLDDSGMPKDRFSAEMPDATLATLKIQPSEPRDSAVYFCASGLVAGETQYFGPGTRLLVL.

This clone was counted between two and nine times. The genes are TRBV7-3 and TRBJ1-2; 7 bases map to TRBD1. CDR1 is SGHTA and CDR2 is FQGTGA in the germline V gene. CDR3 length equals 14 residues. J gave up 8 bases and V 4 bases, and 10 bases lay outside the gene matches. CDR3 sequence (DNA): TGTGCCAGCAGCTCTACTTGGACAGGTCGAGGCTACACCTTC. Amino acids: CASSSTWTGRGYTF.

There are a few counts of this clone. V is TRBV11-2 and J is TRBJ2-1; no definite D call. Looked up from germline, CDR1 is SGHAT and CDR2 is FQNNGV. The CDR3 is made up of 16 amino acids. Trimming took 1 base from V and 7 from J, leaving 17 bases between them. The CDR3 DNA reads TGTGCCAGCAGCTTAGTACAGTCTTTGTTGGAAAATGAGCAGTTCTTC. Encoded protein: CASSLVQSLLENEQFF.

The J gene is TRBJ1-1, the V gene TRBV14; D is unclear. CDR1 is SGHDN and CDR2 is FVKESK in the germline V gene. V dropped 6 bases and J dropped 8 bases, with 10 bases sitting between them. The CDR3 is made up of 11 amino acids. The CDR3 here is CASSSDREAFF. The CDR3, as DNA: TGTGCCAGCAGTAGCGATCGAGAAGCTTTCTTT.

The chain has TRBV3-1 (or the pseudogene TRBV3-2) and TRBJ2-5; 9 bases align to TRBD2. J was trimmed by 0 bases and V by 4 bases; bases with no gene match: 12. There are 18 residues in the CDR3. Germline CDR1 and CDR2: LGHDT and YNNKEL (reference sequence). The CDR3 loop reads CASSPGASGAGYQETQYF. For the CDR3, the DNA is TGTGCCAGCAGCCCCGGGGCTAGCGGGGCGGGTTACCAAGAGACCCAGTACTTC.